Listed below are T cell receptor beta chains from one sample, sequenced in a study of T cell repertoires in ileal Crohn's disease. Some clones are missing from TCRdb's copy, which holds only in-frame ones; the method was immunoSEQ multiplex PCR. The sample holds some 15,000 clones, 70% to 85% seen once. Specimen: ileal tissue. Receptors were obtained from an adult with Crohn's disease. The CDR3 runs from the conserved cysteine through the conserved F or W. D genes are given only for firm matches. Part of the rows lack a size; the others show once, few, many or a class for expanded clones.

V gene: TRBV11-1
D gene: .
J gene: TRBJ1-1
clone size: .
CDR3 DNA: TGTGCCAGCAGCTTCGAGGGCGGCACTGAAGCTTTCTTT
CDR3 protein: CASSFEGGTEAFF

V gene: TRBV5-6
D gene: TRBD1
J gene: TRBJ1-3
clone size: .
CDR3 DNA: TGTGCCAGCAGCTCCCGTGGACAGGGTGGGCACACCATATATTTT
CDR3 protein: CASSSRGQGGHTIYF

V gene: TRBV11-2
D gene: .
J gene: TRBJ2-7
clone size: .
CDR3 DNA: TGTGCCAGCAGCCACCGTCTCCGCGAAAGCTCCTACGAGCAGTACTTC
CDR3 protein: CASSHRLRESSYEQYF

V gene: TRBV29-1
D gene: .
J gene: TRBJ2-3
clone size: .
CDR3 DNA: TGCAGCGTTGTATGGAGTCTCGATACGCAGTATTTT
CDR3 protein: CSVVWSLDTQYF

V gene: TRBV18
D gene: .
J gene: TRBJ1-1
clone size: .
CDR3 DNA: TGTGCCAGCTCACCATCTGCGATGAACACTGAAGCTTTCTTT
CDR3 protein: CASSPSAMNTEAFF

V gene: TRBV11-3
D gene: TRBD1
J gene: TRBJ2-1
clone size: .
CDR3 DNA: TGTGCCAGCAGCTCCCCCAAGACAGGGATCCACAATGAGCAGTTCTTC
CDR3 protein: CASSSPKTGIHNEQFF

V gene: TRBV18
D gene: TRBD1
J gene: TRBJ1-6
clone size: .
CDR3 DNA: TGTGCCAGCTCACCGCAGGGGGACCTACCAAATTCACCCCTCCACTTT
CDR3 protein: CASSPQGDLPNSPLHF

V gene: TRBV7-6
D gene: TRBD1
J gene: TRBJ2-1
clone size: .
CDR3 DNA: TGTGCCAGCGCCGGTCCGGGACAGGGCTACAATGAGCAGTTCTTC
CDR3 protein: CASAGPGQGYNEQFF

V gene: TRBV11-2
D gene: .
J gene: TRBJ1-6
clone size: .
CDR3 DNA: TGTGCCAGCGGGGAGAGTCTAGGGTCACCCCTCCACTTT
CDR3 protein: CASGESLGSPLHF

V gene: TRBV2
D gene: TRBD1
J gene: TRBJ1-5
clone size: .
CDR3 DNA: TGTGCCAGCAGTGTGGGACAGGGAGGGGGTCAGCCCCAGCATTTT
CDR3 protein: CASSVGQGGGQPQHF

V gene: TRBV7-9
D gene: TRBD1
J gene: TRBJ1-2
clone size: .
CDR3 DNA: TGTGCCAGCAGCAGCGGACAGGGGATGGGTGGCTACACCTTC
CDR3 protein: CASSSGQGMGGYTF

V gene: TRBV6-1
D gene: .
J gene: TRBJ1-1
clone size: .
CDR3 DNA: TGTGCCAGCAGTGAAAGGGTAGGGGTGGTCCTTTTT
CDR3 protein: CASSERVGVVLF

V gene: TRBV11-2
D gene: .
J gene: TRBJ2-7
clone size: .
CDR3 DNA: TGTGCCAGCAGCCTCTTCCGTTTCTACGAGCAGTACTTC
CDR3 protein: CASSLFRFYEQYF

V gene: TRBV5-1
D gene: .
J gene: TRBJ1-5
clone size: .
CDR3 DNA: TGCGCCAGCAGCTTGGTGTCAGGTCAACAGCCCCAGCATTTT
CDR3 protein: CASSLVSGQQPQHF

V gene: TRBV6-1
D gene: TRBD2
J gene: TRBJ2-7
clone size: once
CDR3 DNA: TGTGCCAGCAGTGCCACTAGCGGGACGACCTACGAGCAGTACTTC
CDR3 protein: CASSATSGTTYEQYF